These 18 T cell receptor beta chains came from one sample sequenced in a study of low-dose radiotherapy and immunotherapy resistance in tumors. Documented time point: before trial treatment. Both TCRalpha and TCRbeta chains were reverse transcribed with V-gene-specific primers. TCR amplification used 15 to 20 PCR cycles, a constant-region primer and a V-primer adapter. TCRdb itself ran the reads through MiXCR, one entry per CDR3 protein. The profile shows 70,000 to 90,000 distinct CDR3 sequences, over 15% of them singletons. Here the sequenced sample was PBMCs, taken before treatment. The receptors originated from a male donor with prostate cancer.

This clonotype was counted many times. V and J are TRBV3-1 and TRBJ2-3; 13 bases match TRBD2. Trimming removed 4 bases from V and 2 bases from J; junction bases left unmatched: 3. CDR3 length: 16 amino acids. The germline CDR1 and CDR2 sequences are LGHDT and YNNKEL (reference sequence). The CDR3 reads CASSLGTSGVTDTQYF. For the CDR3, the DNA is TGTGCCAGCAGCCTTGGGACTAGCGGGGTCACAGATACGCAGTATTTT.

This clonotype was observed at least ten times. This rearrangement joins TRBV10-3 to TRBJ1-2; 9 bases match TRBD1. Unmatched junction bases numbered 8, after V lost 8 bases and J lost 1 base. Germline CDR1 ENHRY, CDR2 SYGVKD. The CDR3 runs 15 residues. CDR3 DNA sequence: TGTGCCATCGCCCTGGGGACAGGGATTAACTATGGCTACACCTTC. Residues: CAIALGTGINYGYTF.

There are many counts of this clonotype. The chain carries TRBV20-1 and TRBJ2-1, with 7 bases aligning to TRBD2. The CDR3 runs to 11 residues. Germline lookup yields CDR1 DFQATT and CDR2 SNEGSKA (reference sequence). V was clipped by 5 bases and J by 9 bases; unmatched bases: 4. The CDR3 DNA is TGCAGTGCTCGGGGGGTTCTTGAGCAGTTCTTC. Amino acids: CSARGVLEQFF.

This clonotype was detected ten times or more. The rearrangement links TRBV7-2 to TRBJ2-2; TRBD2 might be the D (6 bases). The CDR3 is 15 amino acids. Germline CDR1 is SGHTA and CDR2 is FQGNSA. V gave up 1 base and J gave up 3 bases, with 9 bases separating them. The CDR3 bases are TGTGCCAGCAGCTTAGGTAGCGGCCACACCGGGGAGCTGTTTTTT. Translation gives CASSLGSGHTGELFF.

This clonotype occurred many times. This rearrangement joins TRBV9 to TRBJ1-5, with D perhaps TRBD1 (5 bases). CDR3 length: 15 amino acids. Per germline, CDR1 SGDLS and CDR2 YYNGEE. V lost 0 bases to trimming and J lost 0 bases, with 7 bases between them. The CDR3 here is CASSVGGNSNQPQHF. Written as DNA, the CDR3 is TGTGCCAGCAGCGTAGGGGGGAATAGCAATCAGCCCCAGCATTTT. Together with reference TRBV9 and TRBJ1-5, the CDR3 gives the full variable domain: DSGVTQTPKHLITATGQRVTLRCSPRSGDLSVYWYQQSLDQGLQFLIQYYNGEERAKGNILERFSAQQFPDLHSELNLSSLELGDSALYFCASSVGGNSNQPQHFGDGTRLSIL.

This clonotype appeared once. The chain joins TRBV7-9 to TRBJ2-1; 9 bases match TRBD2. Germline assignment: CDR1 SEHNR and CDR2 FQNEAQ (reference sequence). The CDR3 contains 13 residues. V lost 5 bases, J lost 8 bases, and 4 bases stayed unmatched. The CDR3 DNA follows: TGTGCCAGCAGCCCCGGGACTAGCTATGAGCAGTTCTTC. Amino acids: CASSPGTSYEQFF.

The chain links TRBV7-6 to TRBJ1-5; D perhaps matches TRBD1 (5 bases). V was cut by 5 bases and J by 2 bases, with 19 bases left in between. Germline assignment: CDR1 SGHVS and CDR2 FNYEAQ. CDR3 length: 17 amino acids. CDR3 nucleotides: TGTGCCAGCAGCCCCGCCGCGGGGCGGTTGGGCAATCAGCCCCAGCATTTT. Protein: CASSPAAGRLGNQPQHF.

This clonotype was found many times. V usage is TRBV19 and J usage is TRBJ1-5; 12 bases match TRBD1. V shed 5 bases, J shed 2 bases, and the junction held 10 bases outside the gene matches. Germline CDR1 reads LNHDA; CDR2 reads SQIVND (reference sequence). The CDR3 is made up of 18 amino acids. CDR3 loop: CASSGRDRGLSGNQPQHF. CDR3 coding DNA: TGTGCCAGTAGTGGCCGGGACAGGGGGCTTAGTGGCAATCAGCCCCAGCATTTT.

This clonotype has a count of ten or more. This sequence joins TRBV5-8 and TRBJ2-1; 8 nucleotides match TRBD1. J lost 3 bases, V lost 1 base, and 6 bases had no gene match. This CDR3 spans 16 amino acids. The V gene's germline CDR1 is SGHTS and CDR2 YDEGEE. CDR3 DNA: TGTGCCAGCAGCTTGTTTCGAGACAGGGGCTACAATGAGCAGTTCTTC. Translation: CASSLFRDRGYNEQFF.

This clonotype was counted many times. The chain links TRBV12-3 or TRBV12-4 to TRBJ1-6; the D is unclear. This CDR3 spans 14 amino acids. Trimming cost V 3 bases and J 5 bases, with 8 bases left between them. This CDR3 is CASSFGSDNSPLHF. The CDR3 bases are TGTGCCAGCAGTTTTGGGAGCGATAATTCACCCCTCCACTTT.

This clonotype was seen at least ten times. The chain uses TRBV7-9 and TRBJ2-2; D remains ambiguous. CDR1 and CDR2 from the germline V gene are SEHNR and FQNEAQ (reference sequence). This CDR3 has 14 residues. V gave up 5 bases and J gave up 6 bases, with 13 bases separating them. For the CDR3, the DNA is TGTGCCAGCAGCCCAGCTTATGGGGCCGGGGAGCTGTTTTTT. Its protein is CASSPAYGAGELFF.

The chain has TRBV9 and TRBJ2-5, with D perhaps matching TRBD2 (6 bases). This CDR3 region has 15 residues. CDR1 and CDR2 from the germline V gene are SGDLS and YYNGEE. V was clipped by 4 bases and J by 6 bases, with 19 bases between them. The CDR3 bases are TGTGCCAGCAGCTTGGGGGAGGTGGGGCCGAAGACCCAGTACTTC. Its translation is CASSLGEVGPKTQYF.

This clonotype was counted ten times or more. The rearrangement joins TRBV5-1 to TRBJ2-5; a possible D gene is TRBD2 (5 bases). Germline V gene lookup returns CDR1 SGHRS and CDR2 YFSETQ. The CDR3 contains 15 residues. V was shortened by 4 bases and J by 0 bases, with 13 bases between the two germline ends. DNA for the CDR3: TGCGCCAGCAGCCGTAGGCCGGGGAACCAAGAGACCCAGTACTTC. Translation gives CASSRRPGNQETQYF.

This clonotype was counted at least ten times. This chain links TRBV5-1 with TRBJ2-2, with 7 nucleotides matching TRBD1. The CDR3 has 15 residues. Looked up from germline, CDR1 is SGHRS and CDR2 is YFSETQ. J was trimmed by 4 bases and V by 4 bases; bases with no gene match: 7. The chain's CDR3 is CASSQTGPGTGELFF. DNA for the CDR3: TGCGCCAGCAGCCAGACAGGGCCGGGCACCGGGGAGCTGTTTTTT. Using reference TRBV5-1 and TRBJ2-2 for the parts outside the CDR3, the full variable domain is KAGVTQTPRYLIKTRGQQVTLSCSPISGHRSVSWYQQTPGQGLQFLFEYFSETQRNKGNFPGRFSGRQFSNSRSEMNVSTLELGDSALYLCASSQTGPGTGELFFGEGSRLTVL.

In this sample, this clonotype turned up many times. The CDR3 loop reads CAITRGGYGEQFF. The CDR3 region has the DNA TGTGCCATCACAAGGGGGGGTTATGGTGAGCAGTTCTTC. The genes are TRBV7-8 and TRBJ2-1, with a possible D match to TRBD2 (7 bases). The germline V gene has CDR1 SGHVS and CDR2 FQNEAQ. Trimming left V 10 bases short and J 9 bases short, with 19 bases between. There are 13 residues in the CDR3. The variable domain in full, completed from reference TRBV7-8 and TRBJ2-1, reads GAGVSQSPRYKVAKRGQDVALRCDPISGHVSLFWYQQALGQGPEFLTYFQNEAQLDKSGLPSDRFFAERPEGSVSTLKIQRTQQEDSAVYLCAITRGGYGEQFFGPGTRLTVL.

This clonotype has at least ten counts. V gene TRBV20-1 combines with J gene TRBJ1-1; D is undetermined. Per germline, CDR1 DFQATT and CDR2 SNEGSKA (reference sequence). There are 15 residues in the CDR3. Trimming shortened V by 4 bases and J by 10 bases, and 25 bases separated the two germline ends. Written as DNA, the CDR3 is TGCAGTGCTACAATTAATGGGTTTACGGTGGGCGGAGCTTTCTTT. This encodes CSATINGFTVGGAFF.

Of note for this clonotype: It is likely a read error: a sequence one base away is far more abundant. The chain is built from TRBV7-9 and TRBJ1-1, with 7 bases fitting TRBD1. CDR3 length: 15 amino acids. Germline assignment: CDR1 SEHNR and CDR2 FQNEAQ (reference sequence). The V segment lost 5 bases and the J segment 6 bases; nucleotides outside the gene matches: 12. The CDR3 region has the DNA TGTGCCAGCAGCCGACGGGACAGTACTAACTCTGAAGCTTTCTTT. Translating it yields CASSRRDSTNSEAFF.

This clonotype was seen ten or more times. V is TRBV7-9 and J is TRBJ2-2; 8 positions agree with TRBD1. This CDR3 comprises 14 residues. Germline V gene data show CDR1 as SEHNR and CDR2 as FQNEAQ (reference sequence). Unmatched junction bases numbered 3, after V lost 6 bases and J lost 3 bases. The CDR3 bases are TGTGCCAGCAGTTCGACAGGGGACACCGGGGAGCTGTTTTTT. Its translation: CASSSTGDTGELFF.